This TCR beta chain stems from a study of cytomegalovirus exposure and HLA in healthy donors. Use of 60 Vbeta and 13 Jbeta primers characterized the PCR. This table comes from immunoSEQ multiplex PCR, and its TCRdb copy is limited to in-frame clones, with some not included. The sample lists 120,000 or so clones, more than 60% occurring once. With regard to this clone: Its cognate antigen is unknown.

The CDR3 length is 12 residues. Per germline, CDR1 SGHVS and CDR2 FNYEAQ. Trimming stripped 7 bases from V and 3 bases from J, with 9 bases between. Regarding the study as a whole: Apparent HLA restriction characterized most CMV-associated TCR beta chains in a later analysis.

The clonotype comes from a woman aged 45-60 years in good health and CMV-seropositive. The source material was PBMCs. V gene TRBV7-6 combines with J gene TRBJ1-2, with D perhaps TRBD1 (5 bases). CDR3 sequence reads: CASKGQDYGYTF. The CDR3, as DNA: TGTGCCAGCAAGGGGCAGGACTATGGCTACACCTTC.